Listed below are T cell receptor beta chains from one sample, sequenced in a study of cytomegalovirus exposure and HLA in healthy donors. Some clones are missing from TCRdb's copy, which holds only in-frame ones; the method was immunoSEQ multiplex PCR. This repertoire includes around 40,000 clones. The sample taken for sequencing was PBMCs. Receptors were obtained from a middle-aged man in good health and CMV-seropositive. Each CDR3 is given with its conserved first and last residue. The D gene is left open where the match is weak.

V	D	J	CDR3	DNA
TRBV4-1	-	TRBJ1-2	CASSQVWTAGGYTF	TGCGCCAGCAGCCAAGTCTGGACAGCAGGTGGCTACACCTTC
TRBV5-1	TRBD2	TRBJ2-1	CASSIAGDPVGEQFF	TGCGCCAGCAGCATCGCGGGAGACCCGGTTGGGGAGCAGTTCTTC
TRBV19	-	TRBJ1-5	CASQEGYQPQHF	TGTGCCAGTCAGGAGGGATATCAGCCCCAGCATTTT
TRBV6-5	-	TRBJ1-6	CASSYSAGKNSPLHF	TGTGCCAGCAGTTACTCGGCAGGGAAGAATTCACCCCTCCACTTT
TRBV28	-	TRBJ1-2	CASSSPHSYGYTF	TGTGCCAGCAGTTCCCCCCACTCCTATGGCTACACCTTC
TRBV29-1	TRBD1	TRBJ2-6	CSVSGLGQGAVAGANVLTF	TGCAGCGTTTCTGGTCTGGGACAGGGGGCTGTTGCTGGGGCCAACGTCCTGACTTTC
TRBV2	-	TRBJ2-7	CASSEPPEGLEQYF	TGTGCCAGCAGTGAACCCCCCGAGGGTCTCGAGCAGTACTTC
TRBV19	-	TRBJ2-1	CASSIKQGAEQFF	TGTGCCAGTAGTATAAAGCAGGGCGCTGAGCAGTTCTTC
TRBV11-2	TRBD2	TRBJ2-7	CASSPQLAGYEQYF	TGTGCCAGCAGCCCCCAACTAGCGGGGTACGAGCAGTACTTC
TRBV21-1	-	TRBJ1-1	CASSTRQGALNTEAFF	TGTGCCAGCAGCACCCGACAGGGGGCGTTAAACACTGAAGCTTTCTTT
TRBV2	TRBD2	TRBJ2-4	CASKAGEENIQYF	TGTGCCAGCAAGGCGGGAGAGGAAAACATTCAGTACTTC
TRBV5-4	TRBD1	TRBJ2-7	CASSPRQGAYEQYF	TGTGCCAGCAGCCCCCGACAGGGGGCCTACGAGCAGTACTTC
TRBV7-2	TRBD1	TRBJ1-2	CASSPDRDGYTF	TGTGCCAGCAGCCCTGACAGGGATGGCTACACCTTC
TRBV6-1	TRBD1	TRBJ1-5	CASSFDRAGNQPQHF	TGTGCCAGCAGTTTTGACAGGGCAGGCAATCAGCCCCAGCATTTT
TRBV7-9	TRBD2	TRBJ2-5	CASSFVLAGLKETQYF	TGTGCCAGCAGCTTCGTACTAGCGGGCTTAAAAGAGACCCAGTACTTC
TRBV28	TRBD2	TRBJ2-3	CASSLPTSGTQYF	TGTGCCAGCAGTCTCCCGACTAGCGGGACGCAGTATTTT
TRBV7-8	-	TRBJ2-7	CASTWTVTSYEQYF	TGTGCCAGCACCTGGACAGTTACATCCTACGAGCAGTACTTC
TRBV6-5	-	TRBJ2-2	CASSYYGSDTGELFF	TGTGCCAGCAGTTACTACGGGAGCGACACCGGGGAGCTGTTTTTT
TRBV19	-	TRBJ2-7	CASWGDDREGSYEQYF	TGTGCCAGTTGGGGGGATGACAGGGAAGGTTCCTACGAGCAGTACTTC
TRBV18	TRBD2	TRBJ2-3	CASSPLPSGRTDTQYF	TGTGCCAGCTCACCGCTGCCTAGCGGGCGCACAGATACGCAGTATTTT
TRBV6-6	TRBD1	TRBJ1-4	CASRTGTGTEKLFF	TGTGCCAGCAGAACCGGGACAGGGACTGAAAAACTGTTTTTT
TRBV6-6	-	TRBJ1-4	CASSFLLQGSNEKLFF	TGTGCCAGCAGCTTCCTCCTACAGGGTTCTAATGAAAAACTGTTTTTT
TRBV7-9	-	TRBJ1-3	CASSLAGSGSGNTIYF	TGTGCCAGCAGCTTGGCGGGGTCGGGCTCTGGAAACACCATATATTTT
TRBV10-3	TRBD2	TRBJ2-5	CAISDRGEETQYF	TGTGCCATCAGTGATCGGGGGGAAGAGACCCAGTACTTC
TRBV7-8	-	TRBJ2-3	CASSLYSFSTDTQYF	TGTGCCAGCAGCTTATATTCGTTTAGCACAGATACGCAGTATTTT
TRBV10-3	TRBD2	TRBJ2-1	CAISASGGSYNEQFF	TGTGCCATCAGTGCCAGCGGGGGATCCTACAATGAGCAGTTCTTC
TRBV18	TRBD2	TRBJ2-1	CASSQGLAGGRSSYNEQFF	TGTGCCAGCTCACAGGGACTAGCGGGAGGGCGTAGCTCCTACAATGAGCAGTTCTTC
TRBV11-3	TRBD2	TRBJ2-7	CASSFISGSYEQYF	TGTGCCAGCAGCTTTATTAGCGGGAGCTACGAGCAGTACTTC
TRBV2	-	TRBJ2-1	CASQARGPGNEQFF	TGTGCCAGCCAGGCGCGGGGTCCGGGCAATGAGCAGTTCTTC
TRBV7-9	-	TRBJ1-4	CASTGQLATNEKLFF	TGTGCCAGCACCGGACAGCTTGCAACTAATGAAAAACTGTTTTTT
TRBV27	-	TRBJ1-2	CASSLNGGSYGYTF	TGTGCCAGCAGTTTAAACGGCGGCAGCTATGGCTACACCTTC
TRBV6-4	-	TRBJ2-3	CASSSGQSTDTQYF	TGTGCCAGCAGCAGCGGGCAAAGCACAGATACGCAGTATTTT
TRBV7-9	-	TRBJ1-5	CASSLARGGDGNQPQHF	TGTGCCAGCAGCTTAGCCCGAGGCGGGGACGGCAATCAGCCCCAGCATTTT
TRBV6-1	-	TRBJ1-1	CASSGQANTEAFF	TGTGCCAGCAGTGGTCAGGCGAACACTGAAGCTTTCTTT
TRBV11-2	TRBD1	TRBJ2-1	CASSADRFYNEQFF	TGTGCCAGCAGCGCGGACAGGTTCTACAATGAGCAGTTCTTC
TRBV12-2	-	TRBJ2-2	CASRLEYAGGDTGELFF	TGTGCAAGTCGCTTAGAATATGCGGGAGGGGACACCGGGGAGCTGTTTTTT
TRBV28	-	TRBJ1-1	CASSPPTGMNTEAFF	TGTGCCAGCAGTCCCCCTACAGGGATGAACACTGAAGCTTTCTTT
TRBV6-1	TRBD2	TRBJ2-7	CASSEVGAGPSEQYF	TGTGCCAGCAGTGAAGTGGGAGCGGGACCCAGCGAGCAGTACTTC
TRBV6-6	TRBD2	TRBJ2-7	CASRPALAGVLYEQYF	TGTGCCAGCAGGCCGGCTCTAGCGGGAGTTCTCTACGAGCAGTACTTC
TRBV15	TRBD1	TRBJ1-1	CATSWGQVVAEAFF	TGTGCCACCAGTTGGGGACAGGTTGTAGCTGAAGCTTTCTTT
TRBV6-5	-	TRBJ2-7	CASSRLSGSSYEQYF	TGTGCCAGCAGCCGCCTAAGCGGAAGCTCCTACGAGCAGTACTTC
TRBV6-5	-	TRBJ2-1	CASSYGGSHNEQFF	TGTGCCAGCAGTTACGGGGGGAGCCACAATGAGCAGTTCTTC
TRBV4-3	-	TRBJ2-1	CASSQGRSYNEQFF	TGCGCCAGCAGCCAGGGGCGATCCTACAATGAGCAGTTCTTC
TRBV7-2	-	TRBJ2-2	CASSLQGINTGELFF	TGTGCCAGCAGCTTACAGGGGATTAACACCGGGGAGCTGTTTTTT
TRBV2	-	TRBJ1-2	CASSARDTLVYGYTF	TGTGCCAGCAGTGCACGGGACACCCTCGTCTATGGCTACACCTTC
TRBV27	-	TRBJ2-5	CATSLQGLWETQYF	TGTGCCACCAGTTTACAGGGCTTGTGGGAGACCCAGTACTTC